The source of this T cell receptor (beta chain) is a study of memory B cells and T cells in multiple sclerosis. Measured with immunoSEQ multiplex PCR; TCRdb has only the in-frame clones, and not every one. Counted here are approximately 14,000 clones, 69% occurring once; the ten biggest clones make up 2.3%. V was clipped by 0 bases and J by 8 bases, with 8 bases between them. The CDR3 sequence is 13 residues long. Germline V gives CDR1 SGHRS, CDR2 YFSETQ. Remarks on this clone: What it binds is not known.

General study points: Shared clonotype counts depended on differing compartment clone-set sizes and were normalized.

Sequenced material: memory (CD45RO+) CD4+ T cells from blood. The rearrangement links TRBV5-1 to TRBJ2-2, with D unresolved. This clonotype was obtained from a human donor with multiple sclerosis. Here the CDR3 DNA reads TGCGCCAGCAGCTTGGGTTGGCAGGGGGAGCTGTTTTTT. Its protein product is CASSLGWQGELFF.